This entry describes one TCR beta chain. The antigen remains undetermined. Primed by a sample-barcoded 5' primer and a J-beta primer mix, a second PCR proceeded for roughly 6 to 12 cycles. Each CDR3 protein gets one entry after TCRdb re-called the 5' RACE reads with MiXCR. The sample consists of approximately 800,000 distinct CDR3 sequences, more than 25% of them appearing once. The sample originates from a study of blood T cells in healthy people across ages. Study outcomes and limitations: Total diversity from one million sequenced T cells was likely underestimated.

Per-sample yields of isolated PBMCs were at least 6.5 million. The trim removed 0 bases at V and 7 bases at J, leaving 4 bases unmatched. The CDR3 has 15 amino acids. CDR1 and CDR2 (germline): SGDLS, YYNGEE. These sequences were also reported in another study, on T cells of mothers and their children. That source adds: Donation was provided by three healthy Caucasian mothers along with their six children. The authors identified no persistent microchimeric T cell clones.

The clonotype was recovered from a boy aged 10-17 years in good health. The sample was blood. The chain links TRBV9 to TRBJ2-2, with TRBD1 matching 9 bases. The CDR3 reads CASSVEGQGRGELFF. The CDR3 coding sequence is TGTGCCAGCAGCGTAGAGGGACAGGGACGCGGGGAGCTGTTTTTT.